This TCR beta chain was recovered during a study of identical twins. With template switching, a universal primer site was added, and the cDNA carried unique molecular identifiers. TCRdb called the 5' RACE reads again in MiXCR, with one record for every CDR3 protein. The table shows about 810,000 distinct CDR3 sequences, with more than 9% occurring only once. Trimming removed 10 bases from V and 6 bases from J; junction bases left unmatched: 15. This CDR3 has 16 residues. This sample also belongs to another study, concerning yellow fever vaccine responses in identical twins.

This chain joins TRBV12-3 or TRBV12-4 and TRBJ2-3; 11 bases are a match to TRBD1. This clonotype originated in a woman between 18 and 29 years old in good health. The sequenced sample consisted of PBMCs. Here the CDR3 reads CAIPHDRDRGRDTQYF. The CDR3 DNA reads TGTGCCATCCCGCATGACCGGGACAGGGGGAGGGATACGCAGTATTTT.